The present TCR beta chain was sequenced within a study of cytomegalovirus exposure and HLA in healthy donors. Study-wide findings and caveats: A later analysis appeared to link common viral pathogens to several of the most significant clusters. With later analysis, a missense DCLRE1C variant became linked to TCR beta V- and J-gene trimming. In vitro data verified a few CMV-associated chains as specific for CMV antigens.

With regard to this clone: What it binds is not known.

Regarding donors, all were healthy bone marrow donors. V was pared by 7 bases and J by 2 bases, with 12 bases between. CDR3 size: 14 residues. CDR1 MDHEN and CDR2 SYDVKM come from the germline V gene. PCR amplification relied on 60 Vbeta primers (plus 13 Jbeta primers). Repertoires were generated with immunoSEQ multiplex PCR, while TCRdb's copy carries only in-frame clones and drops some. The table lists fewer than 200,000 clones, around four fifths of them singletons, with less than 2% in the top ten. The gene calls are TRBV28 and TRBJ1-5; D is unresolved. The sequencing sample was made of PBMCs. This clonotype was sampled from a woman between 18 and 29 years old in good health and CMV-seronegative. CDR3 region: CASTYVLGNQPQHF. In DNA, the CDR3 is TGTGCCAGCACCTACGTGCTCGGCAATCAGCCCCAGCATTTT.